The 26 T cell receptor beta chains below were found in one sample sequenced in a study of regulatory T cells in long-lasting Graves disease. Both iRepertoire HTBI primers and Arm-PCR of CDR3 regions were used to build the TCR beta libraries. One entry per CDR3 protein results from TCRdb running MiXCR on the multiplex PCR reads. Here the sample spans some 350,000 distinct CDR3 sequences, about 16% being singletons. Time point specified: newly diagnosed GD, antithyroid drugs for less than 3 months. Making the TCR library involved RNA that had been extracted from PBMCs. These data also formed part of another study, on T cells in Graves' hyperthyroidism and ophthalmopathy.

Sequencing used peripheral blood mononuclear cells (PBMCs), obtained at new diagnosis, from a patient treated with antithyroid drugs. These receptors were taken from a woman aged 18-29 years with Graves disease.

The chain is built from TRBV6-1 and TRBJ1-5, with D perhaps TRBD1 (6 bases). CDR3 length: 14 amino acids. Germline-derived CDR1 and CDR2 are MNHNS and SASEGT. Trimming cost V 7 bases and J 3 bases, with 13 bases left between them. The CDR3 DNA follows: TGTGCCAGCATGAGGACAGTTTTCAATCAGCCCCAGCATTTT. Translating gives CASMRTVFNQPQHF.

This clonotype was picked up many times. The chain recombines TRBV3-1 with TRBJ2-7; a possible D gene is TRBD2 (5 bases). Looked up from germline, CDR1 is LGHDT and CDR2 is YNNKEL (reference sequence). V gave up 3 bases and J gave up 4 bases, with 16 bases separating them. This CDR3 is 15 amino acids long. In DNA, the CDR3 is TGTGCCAGCAGCCAGGCGCGGGCCGCCGGGTACGAGCAGTACTTC. Translated: CASSQARAAGYEQYF.

This clonotype was counted a few times. Germline and junction disagree at one end, which may indicate a read error. The chain uses TRBV11-2 and TRBJ2-3; D may be TRBD1 (6 bases). Germline CDR1 is SGHAT and CDR2 is FQNNGV. This CDR3 contains 13 residues. For the CDR3, the DNA is TGTGCCAGCAGCCCTAGTCCAGGGGCGGGTAGACTGTTT. Its translation is CASSPSPGAGRLF.

This clonotype was seen just once. The rearrangement uses TRBV29-1 and TRBJ1-2, with TRBD1 matching 10 bases. This CDR3 is 18 amino acids long. CDR1 SQVTM and CDR2 ANQGSEA come from the germline V gene. Trimming at V came to 0 bases and at J to 2 bases, leaving 12 bases not matched to a gene. CDR3 protein: CSVEEIPDGTGENYGYTF. Written as DNA, the CDR3 is TGCAGCGTTGAAGAGATCCCGGACGGGACAGGGGAAAACTATGGCTACACCTTC. Full variable domain (rest looked up from reference TRBV29-1 and TRBJ1-2): SAVISQKPSRDICQRGTSLTIQCQVDSQVTMMFWYRQQPGQSLTLIATANQGSEATYESGFVIDKFPISRPNLTFSTLTVSNMSPEDSSIYLCSVEEIPDGTGENYGYTFGSGTRLTVV.

This chain uses TRBV7-6 with TRBJ2-1; TRBD2 agrees at 14 bases. CDR3 length: 15 amino acids. V shed 5 bases, J shed 6 bases, and the junction held 3 bases outside the gene matches. CDR1 and CDR2 (germline): SGHVS, FNYEAQ. CDR3 DNA: TGTGCCAGCAGCGGACTAGCGGGAGGCAGCAATGAGCAGTTCTTC. The encoded protein is CASSGLAGGSNEQFF.

Ten or more counts support this clonotype. The rearrangement links TRBV5-1 to TRBJ2-7, with D possibly being TRBD1 (6 bases). Germline lookup yields CDR1 SGHRS and CDR2 YFSETQ. V lost 4 bases to trimming and J lost 3 bases, with 20 bases between them. The CDR3 is 16 amino acids. The CDR3 DNA reads TGCGCCAGCAGCCCAACGACAGGCTGGGCGCTCTACGAGCAGTACTTC. Translated, it gives CASSPTTGWALYEQYF.

A word on this clonotype: A read error is likely here: a far larger clone is one base away. This chain uses TRBV7-2 with TRBJ2-1; possible D gene TRBD1, 7 bases. The germline V gene has CDR1 SGHTA and CDR2 FQGNSA. The CDR3 covers 14 residues. Trimming pared 8 bases from V and 10 bases from J, leaving 21 bases between. CDR3 bases: TGTGCCAGCGGGGAGGAGACAGGGACCTACGAGCAGTTCTTC. Its translation is CASGEETGTYEQFF.

This clonotype was seen at least ten times. The chain links TRBV2 to TRBJ2-5; D is ambiguous. This CDR3 region has 12 residues. CDR1 is SNHLY, CDR2 FYNNEI, per germline. V was shortened by 5 bases and J by 2 bases, with 6 bases between the two germline ends. CDR3 protein: CASSRNQETQYF. The CDR3 DNA follows: TGTGCCAGCAGTAGGAATCAAGAGACCCAGTACTTC.

Ten or more counts support this clonotype. CDR3 DNA sequence: TGTGCCAGCACTCGCGACAGAGGACCGATTCTACTGTTTTTT. It translates to CASTRDRGPILLFF. This rearrangement joins TRBV6-1 to TRBJ1-4; tentatively, D is TRBD1 (5 bases). Germline V gene data show CDR1 as MNHNS and CDR2 as SASEGT. This CDR3 has 14 amino acids. V lost 7 bases and J lost 13, with 22 bases in between.

This clonotype appeared many times. J is TRBJ2-5 and V is TRBV6-1; TRBD1 aligns across 9 bases. The germline V gene encodes CDR1 MNHNS and CDR2 SASEGT. The CDR3 loop spans 17 amino acids. The V gene end was trimmed by 5 bases and the J gene end by 10 bases; junction bases not matched to a gene: 20. CDR3 residues: CASSRPGQGTPAGDQYF. As DNA, the CDR3 is TGTGCCAGCAGTCGCCCGGGACAGGGAACCCCTGCAGGGGACCAGTACTTC.

The V and J genes are TRBV6-4 and TRBJ2-3; 10 bases match TRBD2. J lost 1 base, V lost 6 bases, and 7 bases had no gene match. Germline CDR1 MRHNA, CDR2 SNTAGT. This CDR3 has 16 amino acids. The CDR3 DNA reads as TGTGCCAGCAGCCCCTCGGGGACTAGCGGCACAGATACGCAGTATTTT. It codes for CASSPSGTSGTDTQYF.

Details on this clonotype: This sequence may be a read error, since a much larger clone differs from it by one base. The V gene is TRBV7-9, the J gene TRBJ2-2; 7 positions agree with TRBD1. V was clipped by 5 bases and J by 6 bases; unmatched bases: 6. The CDR3 spans 14 residues. Germline CDR1 is SEHNR and CDR2 is FQNEAQ (reference sequence). The CDR3 sequence: CASSRQGEAGELFF. In DNA, the CDR3 is TGTGCCAGCAGCCGACAGGGAGAGGCCGGGGAGCTGTTTTTT.

V and J are TRBV6-5 and TRBJ2-1; weak D call: TRBD1 (5 bases). This CDR3 is 17 amino acids long. V gave up 0 bases and J gave up 8 bases, with 20 bases separating them. From germline, CDR1 is MNHEY and CDR2 SVGAGI. CDR3 region: CASSYSNKGHLSHEQFF. Written as DNA, the CDR3 is TGTGCCAGCAGTTACTCTAATAAGGGGCATCTATCCCATGAGCAGTTCTTC.

The chain has TRBV29-1 and TRBJ2-2; 10 bases fit TRBD1. Losses at the gene ends were 7 bases for V and 6 bases for J; bases not matched to a gene: 5. CDR1 and CDR2 from the germline V gene are SQVTM and ANQGSEA. The CDR3 runs 13 residues. The chain's CDR3 is CSALTGGAGELFF. The CDR3 nucleotides are TGCAGCGCCCTGACAGGGGGCGCCGGGGAGCTGTTTTTT.

As DNA, the CDR3 is TGTGCCAGCAGCACAATGGACAGGAATGAGCAGTTCTTC. Translation: CASSTMDRNEQFF. The chain uses TRBV7-2 and TRBJ2-1; 7 bases match TRBD1. The V segment lost 5 bases and the J segment 7 bases; nucleotides outside the gene matches: 5. Germline CDR1 reads SGHTA; CDR2 reads FQGNSA. This CDR3 region has 13 residues.

This clonotype appeared a few times. The V call is TRBV7-8, the J call TRBJ1-5, with 7 positions matching TRBD1. Trimming removed 4 bases from V and 6 bases from J; junction bases left unmatched: 15. Per germline, CDR1 SGHVS and CDR2 FQNEAQ. This CDR3 is built from 17 residues. CDR3 sequence: CASSSTGVPQGGQPQHF. The CDR3 DNA is TGTGCCAGCAGCTCAACGGGGGTGCCTCAGGGGGGTCAGCCCCAGCATTTT.

Ten or more counts support this clonotype. The V call is TRBV7-9, the J call TRBJ2-2, with D possibly called TRBD1 or TRBD2 (5 bases each). V was clipped by 5 bases and J by 2 bases, with 9 bases between them. Germline loops: CDR1 SEHNR, CDR2 FQNEAQ (reference sequence). The CDR3 is made up of 14 amino acids. CDR3 sequence: CASSRRDNTGELFF. The CDR3 region has the DNA TGTGCCAGCAGCCGACGGGACAACACCGGGGAGCTGTTTTTT.

This clonotype turned up a few times. The V gene is TRBV5-1, the J gene TRBJ1-2; 8 bases line up with TRBD1. Trimming at V came to 8 bases and at J to 2 bases, leaving 5 bases not matched to a gene. The CDR3 is 13 amino acids. Germline lookup yields CDR1 SGHRS and CDR2 YFSETQ. The CDR3 region is CARAGQVNYGYTF. The DNA of the CDR3 is TGCGCCAGGGCGGGACAGGTCAACTATGGCTACACCTTC.

The chain joins TRBV30 to TRBJ2-4, with D possibly matching TRBD2 (5 bases). Germline CDR1 and CDR2: GTSNPN and SVGIG (reference sequence). Deletions cut 0 bases from V and 9 bases from J, with 9 bases between. The CDR3 consists of 12 residues. The CDR3 reads CAWSVVRGIQYF. CDR3 nucleotides: TGTGCCTGGAGTGTTGTCCGGGGCATTCAGTACTTC. Combining the CDR3 with reference TRBV30 and TRBJ2-4 gives the whole variable domain SQTIHQWPATLVQPVGSPLSLECTVEGTSNPNLYWYRQAAGRGLQLLFYSVGIGQISSEVPQNLSASRPQDRQFILSSKKLLLSDSGFYLCAWSVVRGIQYFGAGTRLSVL.

This clonotype was observed at least ten times. The chain couples TRBV2 to TRBJ2-7; 9 bases align to TRBD1. Germline V gene lookup returns CDR1 SNHLY and CDR2 FYNNEI. Trimming removed 6 bases from V and 4 bases from J; junction bases left unmatched: 10. This CDR3 has 15 amino acids. CDR3 amino acids: CASSATGTGIYEQYF. CDR3 coding DNA: TGTGCCAGCAGCGCCACCGGGACAGGGATTTACGAGCAGTACTTC.

This clonotype was recorded at least ten times. This chain joins TRBV10-1 and TRBJ2-3; tentatively, D is TRBD2 (6 bases). The CDR3 extends over 15 amino acids. V was shortened by 4 bases and J by 6 bases, with 17 bases between the two germline ends. Per the germline V gene, CDR1 is WNHNN and CDR2 is SYGVQD (reference sequence). CDR3 sequence: CASSARTNPGDTQYF. The CDR3 region has the DNA TGCGCCAGCAGTGCCCGGACTAACCCCGGGGATACGCAGTATTTT.

Regarding this clonotype: Sequence at one end of the junction differs from germline and may be a read error. The V call is TRBV3-1, the J call TRBJ2-2, with no clear D. This CDR3 region has 16 residues. Germline lookup yields CDR1 LGHDT and CDR2 YNNKEL (reference sequence). The CDR3 region is CASTQDPTAIGGELFF. The CDR3 DNA reads TGTGCCAGCACCCAAGATCCTACAGCGATTGGCGGGGAGCTGTTTTTT.

This clonotype was observed a handful of times. The rearrangement uses TRBV19 and TRBJ2-7; 7 positions match TRBD1. V dropped 7 bases and J dropped 3; count of bases not matched to a gene: 6. This CDR3 spans 13 amino acids. The germline CDR1 and CDR2 sequences are LNHDA and SQIVND (reference sequence). The CDR3 nucleotides are TGTGCCAGTATCCTCGACAGGGTCTACGAGCAGTACTTC. It encodes CASILDRVYEQYF.

This clonotype was detected many times. The rearrangement joins TRBV28 to TRBJ1-4; possible D gene TRBD1, 6 bases. CDR3 size: 21 residues. CDR1 MDHEN and CDR2 SYDVKM come from the germline V gene. The ends were cut back, 2 bases at V and 4 bases at J, with 29 bases in the middle. CDR3 in DNA: TGTGCCAGCAGTTTAGGACCCTCCGTAGGACAGCAAGAACAATTTAATGAAAAACTGTTTTTT. It yields the protein CASSLGPSVGQQEQFNEKLFF.

This clonotype was detected ten times or more. The rearrangement joins TRBV5-1 to TRBJ2-1; TRBD2 matches 7 bases. The CDR3 contains 18 residues. Germline-derived CDR1 and CDR2 are SGHRS and YFSETQ. With 0 bases clipped from V and 6 bases from J, the junction kept 15 bases outside the gene matches. The CDR3 loop is CASSLAPSGSFQGNEQFF. CDR3 coding DNA: TGCGCCAGCAGCTTGGCTCCTAGCGGCAGTTTCCAGGGCAATGAGCAGTTCTTC.

This clonotype was detected many times. The chain joins TRBV4-1 to TRBJ2-2, with a weak D call TRBD2 (6 bases). The germline gives CDR1 MGHRA, CDR2 YSYEKL. The ends were cut back, 4 bases at V and 1 base at J, with 10 bases in the middle. The CDR3 sequence is 15 residues long. CDR3: CASSPSGRNTGELFF. CDR3 nucleotide sequence: TGCGCCAGCAGCCCAAGCGGGCGGAACACCGGGGAGCTGTTTTTT.